This T cell receptor beta chain derives from a study of blood T cell repertoires in COVID-19. The germline V gene encodes CDR1 SGHRS and CDR2 YFSETQ. The CDR3 covers 18 residues. V trimming: 4 bases; J trimming: 1 base; junction bases outside the gene matches: 10. Data came from immunoSEQ multiplex PCR; TCRdb stores just in-frame clones and leaves some out. The sample includes tens of thousands of clones, nearly 90% seen only once; the top ten take about a tenth. The TCR comes from a human donor in a cohort sampled during active COVID-19. This chain links TRBV5-1 with TRBJ2-3; 12 positions match TRBD2. Input material: peripheral blood. The CDR3 DNA follows: TGCGCCAGCAGCAGCGGGACTAGCGGGTTTTTTGGCACAGATACGCAGTATTTT. Translating it yields CASSSGTSGFFGTDTQYF.